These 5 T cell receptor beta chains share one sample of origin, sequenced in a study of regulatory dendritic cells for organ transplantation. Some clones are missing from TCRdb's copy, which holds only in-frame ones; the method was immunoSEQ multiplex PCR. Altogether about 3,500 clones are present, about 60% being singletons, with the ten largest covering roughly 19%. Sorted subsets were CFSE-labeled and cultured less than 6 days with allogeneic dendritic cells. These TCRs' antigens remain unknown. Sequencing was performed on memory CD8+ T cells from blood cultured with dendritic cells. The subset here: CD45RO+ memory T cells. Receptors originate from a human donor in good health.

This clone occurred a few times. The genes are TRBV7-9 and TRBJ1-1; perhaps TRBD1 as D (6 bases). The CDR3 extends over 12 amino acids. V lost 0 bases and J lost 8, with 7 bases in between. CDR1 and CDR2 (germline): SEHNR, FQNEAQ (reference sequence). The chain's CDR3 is CASSLAGTEAFF. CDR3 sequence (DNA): TGTGCCAGCAGCTTAGCCGGGACAGAAGCTTTCTTT.

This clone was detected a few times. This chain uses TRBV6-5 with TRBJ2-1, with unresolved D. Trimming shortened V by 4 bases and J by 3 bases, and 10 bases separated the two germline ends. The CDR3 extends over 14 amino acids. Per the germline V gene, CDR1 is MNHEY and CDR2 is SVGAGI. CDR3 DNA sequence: TGTGCCAGCAGTTCCCTTGACTTCTACAATGAGCAGTTCTTC. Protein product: CASSSLDFYNEQFF.

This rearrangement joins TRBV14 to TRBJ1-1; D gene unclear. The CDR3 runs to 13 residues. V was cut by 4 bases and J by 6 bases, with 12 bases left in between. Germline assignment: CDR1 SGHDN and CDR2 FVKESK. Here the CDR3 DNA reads TGTGCCAGCAGCCCCTCCAGTGGCCCTGAAGCTTTCTTT. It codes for CASSPSSGPEAFF.

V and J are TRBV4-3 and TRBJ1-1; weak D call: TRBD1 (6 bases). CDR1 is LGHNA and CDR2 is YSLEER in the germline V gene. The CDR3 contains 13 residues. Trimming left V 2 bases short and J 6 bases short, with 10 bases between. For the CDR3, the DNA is TGCGCCAGCAGCCAAACCCCAGGGGCTGAAGCTTTCTTT. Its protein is CASSQTPGAEAFF.

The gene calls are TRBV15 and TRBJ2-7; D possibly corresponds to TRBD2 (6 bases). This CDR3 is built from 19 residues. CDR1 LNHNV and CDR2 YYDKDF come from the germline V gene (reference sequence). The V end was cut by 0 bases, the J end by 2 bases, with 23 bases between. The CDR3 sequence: CATSRDRSRRGSSAYEQYF. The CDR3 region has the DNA TGTGCCACCAGCAGAGATCGATCCCGACGGGGGAGTTCCGCCTACGAGCAGTACTTC.